This entry lists 21 T cell receptor beta chains sequenced from one sample in a study of shared clonotypes between healthy human individuals. Profiling relied on immunoSEQ multiplex PCR, and the TCRdb table lists in-frame clones only, not all of them. The data contain roughly 330,000 clones, roughly 70% of them singletons. Material: memory CD4+ T cells sorted from blood. The subset is: CD45RA-negative fraction. Receptors were obtained from a man aged 30 to 45 in good health.

The rearrangement uses TRBV5-6 and TRBJ1-2; D remains unclear. The length of the CDR3 is 15 residues. The V and J ends lost 3 bases and 8 bases respectively, with 20 bases between them. The germline gives CDR1 SGHDT, CDR2 YYEEEE. CDR3 protein: CASSSTPTARGGYTF. CDR3 DNA sequence: TGTGCCAGCAGCTCGACCCCGACGGCCAGAGGGGGCTACACCTTC. The full variable domain, with the rest looked up from reference TRBV5-6 and TRBJ1-2, is DAGVTQSPTHLIKTRGQQVTLRCSPKSGHDTVSWYQQALGQGPQFIFQYYEEEERQRGNFPDRFSGHQFPNYSSELNVNALLLGDSALYLCASSSTPTARGGYTFGSGTRLTVV.

The V gene is TRBV28, the J gene TRBJ2-2; tentatively, D is TRBD2 (5 bases). The CDR3 sequence is 15 residues long. The V end was cut by 6 bases, the J end by 6 bases, with 17 bases between. Germline loops: CDR1 MDHEN, CDR2 SYDVKM. This CDR3 is CASRPSGSRAGELFF. The DNA for the CDR3 is TGTGCCAGCAGGCCATCGGGGAGTAGGGCCGGGGAGCTGTTTTTT.

The chain recombines TRBV29-1 with TRBJ2-5, with TRBD2 identical over 9 bases. The J segment lost 5 bases and the V segment lost 1 base, leaving 2 bases of the junction unmatched. The CDR3 covers 13 residues. Germline CDR1 SQVTM, CDR2 ANQGSEA. The CDR3 is CSVEALAGETQYF. The CDR3 bases are TGCAGCGTTGAAGCCCTAGCGGGGGAGACCCAGTACTTC.

The chain is built from TRBV19 and TRBJ1-5; possibly TRBD1 for D (6 bases). The V gene lost 2 bases and the J gene lost 3 bases, with 14 bases spanning the gap. This CDR3 spans 16 amino acids. Germline CDR1 is LNHDA and CDR2 is SQIVND (reference sequence). In nucleotides, the CDR3 is TGTGCCAGTAGTATATACGGGAGGGGGACCAATCAGCCCCAGCATTTT. Translation: CASSIYGRGTNQPQHF. The variable domain in full, with the rest retrieved from reference TRBV19 and TRBJ1-5, is DGGITQSPKYLFRKEGQNVTLSCEQNLNHDAMYWYRQDPGQGLRLIYYSQIVNDFQKGDIAEGYSVSREKKESFPLTVTSAQKNPTAFYLCASSIYGRGTNQPQHFGDGTRLSIL.

This clone was observed a few times. This sample includes further DNA sequences coding for the same CDR3. The DNA of the CDR3 is TGTGCCAGCAGCGTAGGGGACAGGGGCGGAAACACCATATATTTT. This gives the protein CASSVGDRGGNTIYF. The chain employs TRBV9 and TRBJ1-3; the match to TRBD1 covers 10 bases. The CDR3 consists of 15 residues. CDR1 and CDR2 from the germline V gene are SGDLS and YYNGEE. The V gene end was trimmed by 0 bases and the J gene end by 4 bases; junction bases not matched to a gene: 1.

In the case of this clone: The sample carries other DNA sequences with the same CDR3. The chain uses TRBV6-6 and TRBJ2-5, with D unresolved. V gave up 3 bases and J gave up 5 bases, with 4 bases separating them. CDR1 and CDR2 from the germline V gene are MNHNY and SVGAGI (reference sequence). This CDR3 has 11 residues. DNA for the CDR3: TGTGCCAGCAGTTATTCGGAGACCCAGTACTTC. It codes for CASSYSETQYF.

The chain has TRBV7-9 and TRBJ2-3; D is undetermined. Trimming pared 5 bases from V and 3 bases from J, leaving 12 bases between. The germline CDR1 and CDR2 sequences are SEHNR and FQNEAQ (reference sequence). The CDR3 sequence is 14 residues long. CDR3 sequence reads: CASSRTRETDTQYF. The CDR3, as DNA: TGTGCCAGCAGCCGCACCCGCGAGACAGATACGCAGTATTTT.

The table lists this clone with a count of one. CDR3 coding DNA: TGCGCCAGCAGCCAGACCTTCACCGGGGAGCTGTTTTTT. It yields the protein CASSQTFTGELFF. This chain uses TRBV5-1 with TRBJ2-2; no firm D call. Germline V gene lookup returns CDR1 SGHRS and CDR2 YFSETQ. CDR3 length: 13 amino acids. Deletions cut 4 bases from V and 4 bases from J, with 8 bases between.

This chain uses TRBV4-3 with TRBJ2-2; TRBD2 might be the D (6 bases). V lost 5 bases, J lost 7 bases, and 20 bases lay in between. CDR3 length equals 16 residues. Germline-derived CDR1 and CDR2 are LGHNA and YSLEER. The CDR3 bases are TGCGCCAGCAGCTTTTTATCGTTGGGAGCGGGCGGGGAGCTGTTTTTT. Translation: CASSFLSLGAGGELFF.

Details on this clone: The junction departs from germline at one end; a sequencing error may be responsible. The chain links TRBV18 to TRBJ2-4; 9 nucleotides align to TRBD1. The CDR3 loop spans 16 amino acids. Germline V gives CDR1 KGHSH, CDR2 LQKENI. The CDR3 DNA follows: TGTGCCAGCGCACCTCCGGGACAGGGAGTTAAAAACATTCAGTACTTC. Translating gives CASAPPGQGVKNIQYF.

This sequence joins TRBV4-1 and TRBJ2-3, with D possibly being TRBD2 (7 bases). This CDR3 spans 16 amino acids. Germline CDR1 reads MGHRA; CDR2 reads YSYEKL. Trimming removed 3 bases from V and 0 bases from J, with 13 bases in between. CDR3 region: CASSQGGAESTDTQYF. In DNA, the CDR3 is TGCGCCAGCAGCCAGGGGGGGGCCGAGAGCACAGATACGCAGTATTTT.

In this sample, this clone turned up many times. The DNA for the CDR3 is TGTGCCAGCAGACTAGAGGCGGGGGCTGGGGAAGAGACCCAGTACTTC. As protein: CASRLEAGAGEETQYF. The chain links TRBV7-6 to TRBJ2-5, with TRBD2 as a possible D gene (7 bases). CDR3 size: 16 residues. Germline-derived CDR1 and CDR2 are SGHVS and FNYEAQ. The V end was cut by 6 bases, the J end by 3 bases, with 20 bases between.

This sequence joins TRBV5-6 and TRBJ2-1; 7 bases map to TRBD2. Germline V gene sequence: CDR1 SGHDT, CDR2 YYEEEE. The junction had 8 bases not matched to a gene; V was cut back by 1 base and J by 7 bases. CDR3 length equals 15 residues. CDR3 protein: CASSLKGLTRNEQFF. CDR3 nucleotide sequence: TGTGCCAGCAGCTTGAAGGGACTAACTCGGAATGAGCAGTTCTTC.

The chain uses TRBV27 and TRBJ2-3; 13 positions agree with TRBD2. The CDR3 covers 20 residues. V trimming: 4 bases; J trimming: 3 bases; junction bases outside the gene matches: 16. Germline V CDR1 and CDR2: MNHEY, SMNVEV (reference sequence). The CDR3 protein is CASSSAHLLAGGPGTDTQYF. CDR3 in DNA: TGTGCCAGCAGTTCAGCCCACTTACTAGCGGGAGGGCCTGGAACAGATACGCAGTATTTT.

The rearrangement uses TRBV28 and TRBJ1-1; the D is unclear. The CDR3 spans 15 residues. CDR1 and CDR2 from the germline V gene are MDHEN and SYDVKM. V lost 2 bases to trimming and J lost 5 bases, with 15 bases between them. The CDR3 DNA sequence: TGTGCCAGCAGTTTAAAGTGGGCAAGAGGAACTGAAGCTTTCTTT. The encoded protein is CASSLKWARGTEAFF.

The rearrangement joins TRBV9 to TRBJ2-1, with 10 bases matching TRBD2. The germline gives CDR1 SGDLS, CDR2 YYNGEE. CDR3 length equals 13 residues. The trim removed 5 bases at V and 6 bases at J, leaving 2 bases unmatched. CDR3: CASSLAGANEQFF. The CDR3 coding sequence is TGTGCCAGCAGTCTAGCGGGAGCCAATGAGCAGTTCTTC.

The rearrangement links TRBV11-3 to TRBJ2-1; 7 nucleotides align to TRBD2. The CDR3 is 15 residues long. CDR1 and CDR2 from the germline V gene are SGHNT and YENEEA. J lost 5 bases, V lost 5 bases, and 9 bases had no gene match. CDR3 nucleotide sequence: TGTGCCAGCAGCCCCACCGGCGGGAGAAACAATGAGCAGTTCTTC. Its translation: CASSPTGGRNNEQFF.

In its sample, this clone was seen many times. The chain links TRBV5-1 to TRBJ2-5; tentative D call: TRBD2 (5 bases). Germline V gives CDR1 SGHRS, CDR2 YFSETQ. The CDR3 is made up of 14 amino acids. V shed 7 bases and J shed 1 base, with 14 bases lying between them. CDR3 nucleotide sequence: TGCGCCAGCGGGGTGGCTAGCCCCCAAGAGACCCAGTACTTC. As protein: CASGVASPQETQYF.

This clone was seen a handful of times. Other DNA sequences in the sample encode the same CDR3. This sequence joins TRBV6-6 and TRBJ2-1; the D call may be TRBD1 or TRBD2 (5 bases each). Germline CDR1 is MNHNY and CDR2 is SVGAGI (reference sequence). Trimming took off 5 bases at V and 6 bases at J, with 11 bases between the two ends. The CDR3 totals 13 residues. CDR3 DNA sequence: TGTGCCAGCAGTCAACTAGGGGTCAATGAGCAGTTCTTC. This encodes CASSQLGVNEQFF.

The chain links TRBV7-9 to TRBJ2-2; D is possibly TRBD1 (7 bases). The V end was cut by 5 bases, the J end by 3 bases, with 19 bases between. This CDR3 is 17 amino acids long. Per the germline V gene, CDR1 is SEHNR and CDR2 is FQNEAQ (reference sequence). CDR3 residues: CASSPQGVAGHTGELFF. CDR3 nucleotide sequence: TGTGCCAGCAGCCCGCAGGGGGTGGCGGGGCACACCGGGGAGCTGTTTTTT.

This chain uses TRBV7-9 with TRBJ2-5; TRBD1 matches 8 bases. Germline CDR1 SEHNR, CDR2 FQNEAQ (reference sequence). V was clipped by 3 bases and J by 5 bases; unmatched bases: 5. The CDR3 runs to 14 residues. The CDR3 sequence is CASSFGQGLETQYF. The CDR3 nucleotides are TGTGCCAGCAGCTTCGGACAGGGTCTGGAGACCCAGTACTTC.